These 20 T cell receptor beta chains originate from one sample sequenced in a study of blood T cell repertoires in COVID-19. TCRdb keeps only in-frame clones here, not all; method: immunoSEQ multiplex PCR. The table records roughly 91,000 clones, less than 90% of them present only once. The source material was peripheral blood. These receptors were obtained from a man aged 65-85 years with active or convalescent COVID-19.

The chain carries TRBV2 and TRBJ1-5, with D maybe TRBD1 (6 bases). Per the germline V gene, CDR1 is SNHLY and CDR2 is FYNNEI. The CDR3 has 14 residues. V lost 6 bases and J lost 4, with 13 bases in between. The DNA for the CDR3 is TGTGCCAGCAGCAGGGGCAGGGGAAATCAGCCCCAGCATTTT. Protein product: CASSRGRGNQPQHF.

The genes are TRBV6-2 or TRBV6-3 and TRBJ2-7, with TRBD2 matching over 9 bases. Per the germline V gene, CDR1 is MNHEY and CDR2 is SVGEGT. The J segment lost 2 bases and the V segment lost 2 bases, leaving 4 bases of the junction unmatched. The CDR3 sequence is 15 residues long. CDR3 region: CASSYERGATYEQYF. For the CDR3, the DNA is TGTGCCAGCAGTTACGAGCGGGGGGCAACCTACGAGCAGTACTTC.

This chain uses TRBV6-5 with TRBJ1-6; D unresolved. V lost 4 bases to trimming and J lost 6 bases, with 13 bases between them. The CDR3 consists of 15 residues. Germline V lookup: CDR1 MNHEY, CDR2 SVGAGI. DNA for the CDR3: TGTGCCAGCAGTTTGGAGGGCGCGGGTAATTCACCCCTCCACTTT. Translating it yields CASSLEGAGNSPLHF.

The V gene is TRBV29-1, the J gene TRBJ2-1; TRBD1 matches at 10 bases. V shed 3 bases and J 6 bases; nucleotides not matched to a gene: 8. Germline V gene data show CDR1 as SQVTM and CDR2 as ANQGSEA. The CDR3 runs 15 residues. CDR3: CSVDKGQGTGNEQFF. The CDR3 bases are TGCAGCGTTGACAAGGGACAGGGGACCGGCAATGAGCAGTTCTTC.

This chain links TRBV5-5 with TRBJ2-3; 10 bases match TRBD1. Per the germline V gene, CDR1 is SGHKS and CDR2 is YYEKEE (reference sequence). CDR3 length: 16 amino acids. The junction had 4 bases not matched to a gene; V was cut back by 2 bases and J by 1 base. CDR3: CASSFPGTGGTDTQYF. In nucleotides, the CDR3 is TGTGCCAGCAGCTTCCCCGGGACAGGGGGCACAGATACGCAGTATTTT.

The chain combines TRBV28 with TRBJ2-4, with 8 nucleotides matching TRBD1. The junction had 10 bases not matched to a gene; V was cut back by 10 bases and J by 5 bases. The CDR3 is 14 amino acids. Per the germline V gene, CDR1 is MDHEN and CDR2 is SYDVKM. The DNA of the CDR3 is TGTGCCACCTTCCGGGACAGGCGGGAAAACATTCAGTACTTC. It codes for CATFRDRRENIQYF.

This chain joins TRBV19 and TRBJ1-1; D unresolved. In germline, CDR1 is LNHDA, CDR2 SQIVND (reference sequence). This CDR3 contains 15 residues. The V end lost 4 bases, the J end lost 0 bases, and 12 bases lay between the germline ends. The CDR3 spells CASSTDWRMNTEAFF. The CDR3 nucleotides are TGTGCCAGTAGTACAGACTGGAGGATGAACACTGAAGCTTTCTTT.

Only one count was recorded for this clone. This chain joins TRBV11-3 and TRBJ1-5; 7 bases align to TRBD1. The ends lost 4 bases at V and 4 bases at J; junction bases unmatched: 10. Germline V gene data show CDR1 as SGHNT and CDR2 as YENEEA. CDR3 size: 16 residues. CDR3 residues: CASSYLDRASNQPQHF. DNA for the CDR3: TGTGCCAGCAGCTACTTAGACAGGGCATCAAATCAGCCCCAGCATTTT.

The genes are TRBV5-1 and TRBJ2-4; D call uncertain. Per germline, CDR1 SGHRS and CDR2 YFSETQ. The CDR3 loop spans 13 amino acids. Between the trimmed V and J ends, which lost 1 base and 5 bases, there was a span of 7 bases. DNA for the CDR3: TGCGCCAGCAGCTTGAGCAGCGAAAACATTCAGTACTTC. Amino acids: CASSLSSENIQYF.

The chain is built from TRBV12-3 or TRBV12-4 and TRBJ1-5; D gene ambiguous. V was cut by 3 bases and J by 2 bases, with 5 bases left in between. This CDR3 is 13 amino acids long. The CDR3 loop reads CASSFQGNQPQHF. CDR3 DNA sequence: TGTGCCAGCAGTTTCCAGGGCAATCAGCCCCAGCATTTT.

With respect to this clone: The sample has other DNA sequences that encode this CDR3 too. The genes are TRBV28 and TRBJ1-5; maybe TRBD1 (5 bases). V was cut by 2 bases and J by 6 bases, with 5 bases left in between. Germline lookup yields CDR1 MDHEN and CDR2 SYDVKM. The CDR3 length is 12 residues. Here the CDR3 DNA reads TGTGCCAGCAGTTTAAGGGGTCAGCCCCAGCATTTT. Protein sequence: CASSLRGQPQHF. The variable domain in full, with the rest retrieved from reference TRBV28 and TRBJ1-5, is DVKVTQSSRYLVKRTGEKVFLECVQDMDHENMFWYRQDPGLGLRLIYFSYDVKMKEKGDIPEGYSVSREKKERFSLILESASTNQTSMYLCASSLRGQPQHFGDGTRLSIL.

The rearrangement links TRBV27 to TRBJ2-2; 7 nucleotides line up with TRBD2. CDR1 is MNHEY and CDR2 is SMNVEV in the germline V gene (reference sequence). Trimming took 5 bases from V and 1 from J; bases not matched to a gene: 1. The CDR3 has 14 residues. The CDR3 DNA is TGTGCCAGCAGTGCGGGGGAGAACACCGGGGAGCTGTTTTTT. This codes for CASSAGENTGELFF.

The J gene is TRBJ2-7, the V gene TRBV4-2, with D maybe TRBD2 (6 bases). Trimming cost V 1 base and J 3 bases, with 13 bases left between them. The CDR3 totals 15 residues. The V gene's germline CDR1 is LGHNA and CDR2 YNFKEQ. The CDR3 sequence is CASSQALQGGYEQYF. The CDR3 coding sequence is TGTGCCAGCAGCCAAGCCCTGCAGGGAGGCTACGAGCAGTACTTC.

V usage is TRBV28 and J usage is TRBJ2-1, with 11 bases identical to TRBD2. Trimming took 5 bases from V and 5 from J; bases not matched to a gene: 8. From germline, CDR1 is MDHEN and CDR2 SYDVKM. CDR3 length: 16 amino acids. The chain's CDR3 is CASSDVAGGPHNEQFF. The DNA for the CDR3 is TGTGCCAGCAGTGATGTAGCGGGGGGGCCCCACAATGAGCAGTTCTTC. Using reference TRBV28 and TRBJ2-1 for the parts outside the CDR3, the full variable domain is DVKVTQSSRYLVKRTGEKVFLECVQDMDHENMFWYRQDPGLGLRLIYFSYDVKMKEKGDIPEGYSVSREKKERFSLILESASTNQTSMYLCASSDVAGGPHNEQFFGPGTRLTVL.

V usage is TRBV7-2 and J usage is TRBJ1-1; perhaps TRBD1 as D (5 bases). Germline assignment: CDR1 SGHTA and CDR2 FQGNSA. CDR3 length: 16 residues. Between the trimmed V and J ends, which lost 5 bases and 1 base, there was a span of 17 bases. The CDR3 sequence: CASSPRVAVRNTEAFF. Written as DNA, the CDR3 is TGTGCCAGCAGCCCCAGGGTGGCGGTTCGGAACACTGAAGCTTTCTTT. The full variable domain, rest sourced from reference TRBV7-2 and TRBJ1-1, is GAGVSQSPSNKVTEKGKDVELRCDPISGHTALYWYRQSLGQGLEFLIYFQGNSAPDKSGLPSDRFSAERTGGSVSTLTIQRTQQEDSAVYLCASSPRVAVRNTEAFFGQGTRLTVV.

This clone has only one observation. The sample has other DNA sequences that encode this CDR3 too. This sequence joins TRBV4-1 and TRBJ1-3; D may be TRBD1 (6 bases). CDR3 length: 15 residues. V lost 1 base and J lost 4, with 11 bases in between. CDR1 is MGHRA and CDR2 is YSYEKL in the germline V gene. In DNA form, the CDR3 reads TGCGCCAGCAGCCAAGGGGGGACACTCGGAAACACCATATATTTT. Its protein is CASSQGGTLGNTIYF.

The chain combines TRBV6-1 with TRBJ1-1, with TRBD1 matching 9 bases. The CDR3 has 15 amino acids. The junction had 6 bases not matched to a gene; V was cut back by 0 bases and J by 7 bases. Germline assignment: CDR1 MNHNS and CDR2 SASEGT. As DNA, the CDR3 is TGTGCCAGCAGTGAAGCCGGACAGGGGAAGGTTGAAGCTTTCTTT. Translating it yields CASSEAGQGKVEAFF.

The chain couples TRBV11-3 to TRBJ1-1; D unresolved. Germline loops: CDR1 SGHNT, CDR2 YENEEA. The V end was cut by 0 bases, the J end by 3 bases, with 5 bases between. The CDR3 is 13 amino acids. The CDR3 here is CASSLERDTEAFF. The CDR3 DNA is TGTGCCAGCAGCTTAGAACGGGACACTGAAGCTTTCTTT. Using reference TRBV11-3 and TRBJ1-1 for the parts outside the CDR3, the full variable domain is EAGVVQSPRYKIIEKKQPVAFWCNPISGHNTLYWYLQNLGQGPELLIRYENEEAVDDSQLPKDRFSAERLKGVDSTLKIQPAELGDSAVYLCASSLERDTEAFFGQGTRLTVV.

The genes are TRBV28 and TRBJ1-3; D unresolved. CDR1 and CDR2 (germline): MDHEN, SYDVKM. Deletions cut 7 bases from V and 3 bases from J, with 10 bases between. The CDR3 loop spans 13 amino acids. CDR3 region: CASNPRGGNTIYF. CDR3 bases: TGTGCCAGCAATCCCCGGGGTGGAAACACCATATATTTT.

This clone was counted a single time. The rearrangement joins TRBV2 to TRBJ2-1, with TRBD2 matching 9 bases. CDR3 size: 15 residues. CDR1 and CDR2 (germline): SNHLY, FYNNEI. J was trimmed by 7 bases and V by 6 bases; bases with no gene match: 10. The CDR3 is CASRSGTSWRNEQFF. CDR3 DNA: TGTGCCAGCAGATCCGGGACTAGCTGGAGAAATGAGCAGTTCTTC. The variable domain in full, with the rest retrieved from reference TRBV2 and TRBJ2-1, is EPEVTQTPSHQVTQMGQEVILRCVPISNHLYFYWYRQILGQKVEFLVSFYNNEISEKSEIFDDQFSVERPDGSNFTLKIRSTKLEDSAMYFCASRSGTSWRNEQFFGPGTRLTVL.